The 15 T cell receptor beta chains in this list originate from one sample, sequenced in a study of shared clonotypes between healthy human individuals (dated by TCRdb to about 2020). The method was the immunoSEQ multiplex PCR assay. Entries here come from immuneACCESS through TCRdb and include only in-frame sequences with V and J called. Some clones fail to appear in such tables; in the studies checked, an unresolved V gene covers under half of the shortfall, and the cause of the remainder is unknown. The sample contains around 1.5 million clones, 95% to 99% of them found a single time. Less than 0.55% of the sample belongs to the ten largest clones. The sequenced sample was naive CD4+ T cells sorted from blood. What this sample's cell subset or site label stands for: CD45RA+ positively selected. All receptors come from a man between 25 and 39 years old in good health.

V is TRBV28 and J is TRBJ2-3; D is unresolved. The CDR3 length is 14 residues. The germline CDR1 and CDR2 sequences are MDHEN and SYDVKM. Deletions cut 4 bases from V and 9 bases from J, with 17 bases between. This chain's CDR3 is CASSSPTRMRTQYF. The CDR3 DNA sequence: TGTGCCAGCAGTTCCCCTACCAGGATGCGAACGCAGTATTTT.

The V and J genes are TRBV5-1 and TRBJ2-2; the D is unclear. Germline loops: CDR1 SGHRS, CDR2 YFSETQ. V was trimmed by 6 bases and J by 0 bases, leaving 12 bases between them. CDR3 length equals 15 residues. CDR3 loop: CASTLGRPNTGELFF. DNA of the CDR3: TGCGCCAGCACCCTGGGCAGACCGAACACCGGGGAGCTGTTTTTT.

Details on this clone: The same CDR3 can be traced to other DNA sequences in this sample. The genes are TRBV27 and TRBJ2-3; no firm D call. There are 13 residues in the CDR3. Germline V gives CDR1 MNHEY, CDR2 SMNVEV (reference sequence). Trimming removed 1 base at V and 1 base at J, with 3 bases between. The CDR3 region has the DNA TGTGCCAGCAGTTTATGGGGCACAGATACGCAGTATTTT. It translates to CASSLWGTDTQYF.

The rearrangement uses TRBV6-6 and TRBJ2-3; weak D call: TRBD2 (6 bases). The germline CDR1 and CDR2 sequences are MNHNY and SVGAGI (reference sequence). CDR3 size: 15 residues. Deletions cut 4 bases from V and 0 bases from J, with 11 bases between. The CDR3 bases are TGTGCCAGCAGTTCCCTACTAGCTAGCACAGATACGCAGTATTTT. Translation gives CASSSLLASTDTQYF.

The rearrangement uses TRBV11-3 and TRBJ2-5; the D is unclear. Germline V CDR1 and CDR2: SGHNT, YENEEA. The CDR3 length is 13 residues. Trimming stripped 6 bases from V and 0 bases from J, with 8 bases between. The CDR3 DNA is TGTGCCAGCAGTCGTCATTACCAAGAGACCCAGTACTTC. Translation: CASSRHYQETQYF.

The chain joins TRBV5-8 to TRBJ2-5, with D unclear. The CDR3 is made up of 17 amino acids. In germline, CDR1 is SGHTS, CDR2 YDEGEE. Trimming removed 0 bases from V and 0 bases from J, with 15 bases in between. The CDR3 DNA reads TGTGCCAGCAGCTTGGCCTTCTGGCTGGGGTACCAAGAGACCCAGTACTTC. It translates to CASSLAFWLGYQETQYF.

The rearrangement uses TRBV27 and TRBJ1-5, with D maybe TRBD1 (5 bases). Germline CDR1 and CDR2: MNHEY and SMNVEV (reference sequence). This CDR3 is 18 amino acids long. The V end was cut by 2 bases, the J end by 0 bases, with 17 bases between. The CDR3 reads CASSLNFPTAYSNQPQHF. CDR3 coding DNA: TGTGCCAGCAGTTTAAATTTCCCGACAGCATATAGCAATCAGCCCCAGCATTTT.

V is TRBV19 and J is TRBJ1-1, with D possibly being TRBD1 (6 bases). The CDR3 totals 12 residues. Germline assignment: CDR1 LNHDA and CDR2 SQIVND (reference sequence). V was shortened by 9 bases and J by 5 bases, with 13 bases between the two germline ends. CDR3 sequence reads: CASSRGRTEAFF. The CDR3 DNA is TGTGCCAGCTCCAGGGGTCGGACTGAAGCTTTCTTT.

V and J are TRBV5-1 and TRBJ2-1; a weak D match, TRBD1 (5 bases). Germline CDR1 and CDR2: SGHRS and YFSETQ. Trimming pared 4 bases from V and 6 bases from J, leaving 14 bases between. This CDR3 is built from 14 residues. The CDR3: CASSEGPRGNEQFF. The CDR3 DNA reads TGCGCCAGCAGCGAAGGCCCAAGGGGCAATGAGCAGTTCTTC. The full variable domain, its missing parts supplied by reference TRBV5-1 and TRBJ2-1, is KAGVTQTPRYLIKTRGQQVTLSCSPISGHRSVSWYQQTPGQGLQFLFEYFSETQRNKGNFPGRFSGRQFSNSRSEMNVSTLELGDSALYLCASSEGPRGNEQFFGPGTRLTVL.

CDR3 loop: CASRETSGSPGELFF. The CDR3 DNA reads TGTGCCAGCAGAGAGACTAGCGGGAGTCCCGGGGAGCTGTTTTTT. The chain combines TRBV2 with TRBJ2-2; 12 bases map to TRBD2. V trimming: 6 bases; J trimming: 6 bases; junction bases outside the gene matches: 5. From germline, CDR1 is SNHLY and CDR2 FYNNEI. The CDR3 runs to 15 residues.

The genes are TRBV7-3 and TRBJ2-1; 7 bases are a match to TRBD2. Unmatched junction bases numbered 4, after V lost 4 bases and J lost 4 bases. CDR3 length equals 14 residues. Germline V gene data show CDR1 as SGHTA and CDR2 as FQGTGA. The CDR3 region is CASSSGGNYNEQFF. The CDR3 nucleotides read TGTGCCAGCAGCTCCGGGGGGAATTACAATGAGCAGTTCTTC. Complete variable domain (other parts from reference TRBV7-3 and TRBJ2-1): GAGVSQTPSNKVTEKGKYVELRCDPISGHTALYWYRQSLGQGPEFLIYFQGTGAADDSGLPNDRFFAVRPEGSVSTLKIQRTERGDSAVYLCASSSGGNYNEQFFGPGTRLTVL.

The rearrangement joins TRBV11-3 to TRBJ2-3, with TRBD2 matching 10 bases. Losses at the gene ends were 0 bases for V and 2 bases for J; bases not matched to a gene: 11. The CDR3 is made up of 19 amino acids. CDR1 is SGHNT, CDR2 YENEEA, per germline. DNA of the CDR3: TGTGCCAGCAGCTTAGATTGTTGGAGACTAGCGGGTCACACAGATACGCAGTATTTT. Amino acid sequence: CASSLDCWRLAGHTDTQYF.

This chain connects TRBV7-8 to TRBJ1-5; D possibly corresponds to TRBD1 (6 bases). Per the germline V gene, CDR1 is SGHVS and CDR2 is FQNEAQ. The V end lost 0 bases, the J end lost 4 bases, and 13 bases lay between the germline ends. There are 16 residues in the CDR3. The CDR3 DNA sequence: TGTGCCAGCAGCTTAGCGGGGGGGGCAGGGAATCAGCCCCAGCATTTT. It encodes CASSLAGGAGNQPQHF.

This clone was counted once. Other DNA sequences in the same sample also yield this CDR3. The CDR3 DNA sequence: TGTGCCAGCTCACCCGGGACTAGCGGGAGAGGTACAGATACGCAGTATTTT. Residues: CASSPGTSGRGTDTQYF. The rearrangement joins TRBV18 to TRBJ2-3, with 14 bases lining up with TRBD2. J lost 3 bases, V lost 3 bases, and 5 bases had no gene match. CDR1 and CDR2 from the germline V gene are KGHSH and LQKENI. This CDR3 region has 17 residues.

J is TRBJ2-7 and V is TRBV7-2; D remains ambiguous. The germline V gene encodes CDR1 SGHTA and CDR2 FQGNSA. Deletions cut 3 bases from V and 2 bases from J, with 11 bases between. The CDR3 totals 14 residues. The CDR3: CASSFGVGTYEQYF. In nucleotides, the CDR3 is TGTGCCAGCAGCTTTGGGGTGGGGACCTACGAGCAGTACTTC.